This paragraph covers one T cell receptor (beta chain) sequence. TCRdb called the 5' RACE reads again in MiXCR, with one record for every CDR3 protein. Counted here are under 500,000 distinct CDR3 sequences, over 15% occurring once; the ten biggest clones make up over 15%. This entry is derived from a study of T cells after yellow fever vaccination. Specimen: PBMCs, collected before the yellow fever booster vaccination. The clonotype originates from a man younger than 30 who received the YFV17D yellow fever vaccine.

Here the CDR3 reads CASSASDQPQHF. CDR3 sequence (DNA): TGTGCCAGCAGCGCCAGCGATCAGCCCCAGCATTTT. The V gene is TRBV3-1, the J gene TRBJ1-5; no firm D call. This CDR3 has 12 amino acids. In germline, CDR1 is LGHDT, CDR2 YNNKEL (reference sequence). V shed 5 bases and J shed 5 bases, with 7 bases lying between them.